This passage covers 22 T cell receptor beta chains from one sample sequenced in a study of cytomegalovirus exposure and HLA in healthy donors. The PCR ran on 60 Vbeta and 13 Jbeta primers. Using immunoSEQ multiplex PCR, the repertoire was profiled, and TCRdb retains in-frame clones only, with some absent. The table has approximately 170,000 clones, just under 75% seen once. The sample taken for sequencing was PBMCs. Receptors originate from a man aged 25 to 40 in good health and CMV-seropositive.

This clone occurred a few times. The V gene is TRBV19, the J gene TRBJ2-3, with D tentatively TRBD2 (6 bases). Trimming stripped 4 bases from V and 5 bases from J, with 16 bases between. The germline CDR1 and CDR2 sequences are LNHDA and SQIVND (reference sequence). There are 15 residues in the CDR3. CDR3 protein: CASSSLAVRRDTQYF. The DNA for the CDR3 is TGTGCCAGTAGTAGCTTAGCGGTCCGCAGAGATACGCAGTATTTT.

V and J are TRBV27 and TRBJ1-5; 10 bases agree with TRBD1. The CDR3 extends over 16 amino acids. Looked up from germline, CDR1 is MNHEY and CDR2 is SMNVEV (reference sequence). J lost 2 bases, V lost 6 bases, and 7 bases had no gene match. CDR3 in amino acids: CASSGQGGVGNQPQHF. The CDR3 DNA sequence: TGTGCCAGCAGCGGACAGGGGGGGGTCGGCAATCAGCCCCAGCATTTT.

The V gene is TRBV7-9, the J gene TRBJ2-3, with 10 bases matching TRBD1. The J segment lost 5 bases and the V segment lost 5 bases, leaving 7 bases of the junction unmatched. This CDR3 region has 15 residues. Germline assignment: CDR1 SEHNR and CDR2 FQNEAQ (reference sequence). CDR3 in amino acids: CASSQGQGGGDTQYF. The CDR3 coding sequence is TGTGCCAGCAGCCAAGGACAGGGGGGAGGAGATACGCAGTATTTT.

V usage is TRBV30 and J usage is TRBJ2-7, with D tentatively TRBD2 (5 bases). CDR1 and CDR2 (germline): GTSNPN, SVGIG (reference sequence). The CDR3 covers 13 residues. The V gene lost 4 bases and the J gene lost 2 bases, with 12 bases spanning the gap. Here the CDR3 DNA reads TGTGCCTGGACCCCTCGGGGTACCTACGAGCAGTACTTC. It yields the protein CAWTPRGTYEQYF.

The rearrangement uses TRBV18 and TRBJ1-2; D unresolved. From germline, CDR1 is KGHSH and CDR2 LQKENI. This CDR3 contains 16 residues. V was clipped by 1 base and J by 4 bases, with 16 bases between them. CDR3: CASSPQTGRIAYGYTF. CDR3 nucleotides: TGTGCCAGCTCACCACAAACTGGCAGAATAGCCTATGGCTACACCTTC.

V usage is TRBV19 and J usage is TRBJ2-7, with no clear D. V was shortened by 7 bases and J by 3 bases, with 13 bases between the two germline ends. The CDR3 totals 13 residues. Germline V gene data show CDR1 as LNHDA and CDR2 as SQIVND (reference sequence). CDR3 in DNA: TGTGCCAGTAAGGCTGGGCCCGACTACGAGCAGTACTTC. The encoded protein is CASKAGPDYEQYF.

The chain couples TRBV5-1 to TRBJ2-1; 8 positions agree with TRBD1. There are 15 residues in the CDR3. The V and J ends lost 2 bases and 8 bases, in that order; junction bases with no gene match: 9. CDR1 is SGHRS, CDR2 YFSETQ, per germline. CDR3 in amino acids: CASSFGDRRADEQFF. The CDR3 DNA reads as TGCGCCAGCAGCTTTGGGGACAGGAGGGCCGATGAGCAGTTCTTC. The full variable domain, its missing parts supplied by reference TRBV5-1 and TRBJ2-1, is KAGVTQTPRYLIKTRGQQVTLSCSPISGHRSVSWYQQTPGQGLQFLFEYFSETQRNKGNFPGRFSGRQFSNSRSEMNVSTLELGDSALYLCASSFGDRRADEQFFGPGTRLTVL.

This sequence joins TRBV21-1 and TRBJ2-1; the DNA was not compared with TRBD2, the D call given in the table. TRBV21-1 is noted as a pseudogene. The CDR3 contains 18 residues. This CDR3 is CASSKGPLCGLVYNEQFF. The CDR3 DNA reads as TGTGCCAGCAGCAAAGGACCGCTTTGCGGACTAGTCTACAATGAGCAGTTCTTC.

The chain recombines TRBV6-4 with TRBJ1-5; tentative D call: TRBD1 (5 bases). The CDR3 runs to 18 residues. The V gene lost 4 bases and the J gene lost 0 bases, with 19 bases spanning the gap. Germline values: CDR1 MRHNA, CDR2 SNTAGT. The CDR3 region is CASSVHRPRLYSNQPQHF. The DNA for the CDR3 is TGTGCCAGCAGTGTCCACAGGCCCAGACTTTATAGCAATCAGCCCCAGCATTTT.

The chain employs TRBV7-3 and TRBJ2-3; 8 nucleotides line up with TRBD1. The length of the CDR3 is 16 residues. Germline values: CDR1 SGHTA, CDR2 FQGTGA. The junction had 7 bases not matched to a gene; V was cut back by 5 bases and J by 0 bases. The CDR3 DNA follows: TGTGCCAGCAGCCAGGGGGCTAGCGCCAGCACAGATACGCAGTATTTT. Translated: CASSQGASASTDTQYF.

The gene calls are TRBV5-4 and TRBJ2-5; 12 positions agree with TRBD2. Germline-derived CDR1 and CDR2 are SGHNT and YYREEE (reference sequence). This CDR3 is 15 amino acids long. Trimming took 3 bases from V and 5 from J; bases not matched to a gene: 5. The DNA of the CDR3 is TGTGCCAGCAGCTGGGGGGGGACTAGCGGGGAGACCCAGTACTTC. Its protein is CASSWGGTSGETQYF.

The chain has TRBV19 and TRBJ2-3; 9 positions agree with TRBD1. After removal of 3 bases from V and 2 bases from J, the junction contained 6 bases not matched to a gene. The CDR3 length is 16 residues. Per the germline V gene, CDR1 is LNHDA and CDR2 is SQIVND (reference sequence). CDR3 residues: CASSIRGQGVTDTQYF. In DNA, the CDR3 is TGTGCCAGTAGTATTAGGGGACAGGGAGTCACAGATACGCAGTATTTT.

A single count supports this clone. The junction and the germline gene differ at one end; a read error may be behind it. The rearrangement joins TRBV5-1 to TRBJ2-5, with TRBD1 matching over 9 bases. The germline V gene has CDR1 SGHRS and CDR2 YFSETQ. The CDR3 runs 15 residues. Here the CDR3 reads CASSWRDRDQETQHF. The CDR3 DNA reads TGCGCCAGCAGTTGGCGGGACAGGGACCAAGAGACCCAGCACTTC.

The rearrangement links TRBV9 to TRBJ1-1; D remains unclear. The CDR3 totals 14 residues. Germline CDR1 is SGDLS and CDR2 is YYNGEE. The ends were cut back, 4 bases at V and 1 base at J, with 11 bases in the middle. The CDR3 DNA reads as TGTGCCAGCAGCCCCGTCCAGAAGAACACTGAAGCTTTCTTT. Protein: CASSPVQKNTEAFF.

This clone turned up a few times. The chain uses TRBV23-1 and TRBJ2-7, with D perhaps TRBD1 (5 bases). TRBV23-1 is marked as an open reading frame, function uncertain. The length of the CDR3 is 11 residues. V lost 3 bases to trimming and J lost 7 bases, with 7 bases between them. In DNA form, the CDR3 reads TGCGCCAGCAGTCATCAGGGAGAGCAGTACTTC. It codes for CASSHQGEQYF.

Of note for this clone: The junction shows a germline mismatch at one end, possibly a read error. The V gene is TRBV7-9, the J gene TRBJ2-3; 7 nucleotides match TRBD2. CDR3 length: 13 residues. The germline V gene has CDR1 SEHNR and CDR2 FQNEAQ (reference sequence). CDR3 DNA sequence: TGTGCCAGCAGCTTAGTTAGGACTAGTGAGGGACTTTTT. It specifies CASSLVRTSEGLF.

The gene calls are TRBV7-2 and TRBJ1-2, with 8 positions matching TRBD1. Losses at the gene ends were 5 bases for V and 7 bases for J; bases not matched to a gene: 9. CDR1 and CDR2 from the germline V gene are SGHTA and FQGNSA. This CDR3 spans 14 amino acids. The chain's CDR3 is CASSPPRGQGGYTF. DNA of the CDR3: TGTGCCAGCAGCCCCCCCAGGGGGCAGGGTGGCTACACCTTC.

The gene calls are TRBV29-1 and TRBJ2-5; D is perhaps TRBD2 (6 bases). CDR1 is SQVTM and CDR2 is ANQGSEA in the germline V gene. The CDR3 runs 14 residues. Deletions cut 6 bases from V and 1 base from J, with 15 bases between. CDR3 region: CSVLAEDSQETQYF. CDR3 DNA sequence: TGCAGCGTCTTAGCGGAGGACTCCCAAGAGACCCAGTACTTC.

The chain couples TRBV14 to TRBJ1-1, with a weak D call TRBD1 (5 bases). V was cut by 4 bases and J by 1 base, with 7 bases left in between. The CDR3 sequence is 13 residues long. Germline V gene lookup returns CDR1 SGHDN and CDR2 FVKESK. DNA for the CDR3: TGTGCCAGCAGCCGACAGCCGAACACTGAAGCTTTCTTT. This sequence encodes CASSRQPNTEAFF. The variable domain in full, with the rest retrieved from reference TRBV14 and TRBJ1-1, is EAGVTQFPSHSVIEKGQTVTLRCDPISGHDNLYWYRRVMGKEIKFLLHFVKESKQDESGMPNNRFLAERTGGTYSTLKVQPAELEDSGVYFCASSRQPNTEAFFGQGTRLTVV.

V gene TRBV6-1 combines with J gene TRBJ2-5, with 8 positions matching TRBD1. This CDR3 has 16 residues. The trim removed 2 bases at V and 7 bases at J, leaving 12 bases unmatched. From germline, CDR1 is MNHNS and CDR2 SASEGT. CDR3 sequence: CASSETTGARGRTQYF. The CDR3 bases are TGTGCCAGCAGTGAAACGACAGGGGCCAGAGGGAGGACCCAGTACTTC.

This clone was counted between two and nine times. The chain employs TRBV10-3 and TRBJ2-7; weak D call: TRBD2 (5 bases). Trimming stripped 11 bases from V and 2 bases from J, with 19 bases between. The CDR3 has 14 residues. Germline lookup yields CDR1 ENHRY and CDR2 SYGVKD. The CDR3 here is CAVASLATTYEQYF. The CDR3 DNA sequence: TGTGCCGTCGCCTCCTTAGCGACTACCTACGAGCAGTACTTC.

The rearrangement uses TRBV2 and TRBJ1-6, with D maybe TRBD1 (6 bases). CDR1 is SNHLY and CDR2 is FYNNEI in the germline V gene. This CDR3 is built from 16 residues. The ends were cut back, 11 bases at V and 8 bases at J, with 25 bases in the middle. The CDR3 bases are TGTGCCCGAGTCCGGACAGCCCGACATTGGCATTCACCCCTCCACTTT. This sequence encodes CARVRTARHWHSPLHF. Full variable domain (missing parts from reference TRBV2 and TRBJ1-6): EPEVTQTPSHQVTQMGQEVILRCVPISNHLYFYWYRQILGQKVEFLVSFYNNEISEKSEIFDDQFSVERPDGSNFTLKIRSTKLEDSAMYFCARVRTARHWHSPLHFGNGTRLTVT.